This TCR beta chain was observed in a study of T-cell memory formation after mild COVID-19. Overall study findings and caveats: Pre-infection memory harbored some responding clones, suggesting cross-reactive memory joined.

TCRdb independently ran MiXCR on the 5' RACE reads; one entry per CDR3 protein. Of about 350,000 distinct CDR3 sequences listed, 25% to 30% are singletons. Germline V gene data show CDR1 as LNHDA and CDR2 as SQIVND (reference sequence). Trimming left V 3 bases short and J 0 bases short, with 8 bases between. This CDR3 is 14 amino acids long. Only a few counts were recorded for this clonotype. Its antigen is currently unknown. The chain recombines TRBV19 with TRBJ1-1, with TRBD1 as a possible D gene (5 bases). The sample was PBMCs or a T cell subset sorted from them (not recorded which). This clonotype was sampled from an adult woman who had mild COVID-19 (a few samples of this study predate the infection). Cell type and time point are not known. CDR3: CASSIDSLNTEAFF. In DNA, the CDR3 is TGTGCCAGTAGTATCGACAGCCTGAACACTGAAGCTTTCTTT. Filled out from reference TRBV19 and TRBJ1-1, the complete variable domain reads DGGITQSPKYLFRKEGQNVTLSCEQNLNHDAMYWYRQDPGQGLRLIYYSQIVNDFQKGDIAEGYSVSREKKESFPLTVTSAQKNPTAFYLCASSIDSLNTEAFFGQGTRLTVV.